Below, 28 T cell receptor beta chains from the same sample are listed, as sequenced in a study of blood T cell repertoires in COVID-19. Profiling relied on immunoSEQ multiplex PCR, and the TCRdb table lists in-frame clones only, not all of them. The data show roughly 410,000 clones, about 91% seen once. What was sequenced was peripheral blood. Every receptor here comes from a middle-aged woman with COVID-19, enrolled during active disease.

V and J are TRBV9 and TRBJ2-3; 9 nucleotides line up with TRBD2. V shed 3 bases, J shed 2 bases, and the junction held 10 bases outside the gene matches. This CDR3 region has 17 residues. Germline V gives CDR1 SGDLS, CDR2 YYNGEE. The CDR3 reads CASSGLTGLANTDTQYF. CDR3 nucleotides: TGTGCCAGCAGCGGACTCACGGGACTAGCTAACACAGATACGCAGTATTTT.

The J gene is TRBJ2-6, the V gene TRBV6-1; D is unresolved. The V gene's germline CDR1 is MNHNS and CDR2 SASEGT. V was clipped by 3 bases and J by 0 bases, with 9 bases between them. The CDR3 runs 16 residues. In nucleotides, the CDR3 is TGTGCCAGCAGTGATTGGAGAAGCTCTGGGGCCAACGTCCTGACTTTC. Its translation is CASSDWRSSGANVLTF.

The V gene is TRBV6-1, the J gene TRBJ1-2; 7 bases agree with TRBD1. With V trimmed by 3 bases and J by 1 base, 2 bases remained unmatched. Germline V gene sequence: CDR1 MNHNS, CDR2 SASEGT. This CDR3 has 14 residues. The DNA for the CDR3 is TGTGCCAGCAGTGAGGGACAGTTTAACTATGGCTACACCTTC. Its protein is CASSEGQFNYGYTF.

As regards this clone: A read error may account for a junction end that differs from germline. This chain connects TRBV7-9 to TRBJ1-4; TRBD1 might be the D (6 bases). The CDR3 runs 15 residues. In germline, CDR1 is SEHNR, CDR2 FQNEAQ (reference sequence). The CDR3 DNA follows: TGTGCCAGCAGCCCAGTGGGAGCGGACAGTGAAAAATTGTTTTTT. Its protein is CASSPVGADSEKLFF.

CDR3 loop: CASSLLGGNYGYTF. The CDR3 coding sequence is TGTGCCAGCAGCTTACTTGGAGGGAACTATGGCTACACCTTC. V usage is TRBV7-6 and J usage is TRBJ1-2; no definite D call. V was pared by 2 bases and J by 2 bases, with 9 bases between. Germline V gives CDR1 SGHVS, CDR2 FNYEAQ. CDR3 length: 14 residues.

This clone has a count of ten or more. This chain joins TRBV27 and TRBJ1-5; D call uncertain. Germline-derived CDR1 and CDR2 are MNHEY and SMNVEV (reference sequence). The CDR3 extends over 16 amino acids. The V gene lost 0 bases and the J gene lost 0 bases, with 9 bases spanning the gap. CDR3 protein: CASSLSSTYSNQPQHF. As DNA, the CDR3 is TGTGCCAGCAGTTTATCGTCCACTTATAGCAATCAGCCCCAGCATTTT.

CDR3 region: CSVVVRDGYTF. The CDR3 coding sequence is TGCAGCGTTGTCGTGCGGGATGGCTACACCTTC. The chain recombines TRBV29-1 with TRBJ1-2; no clear D gene. V was clipped by 4 bases and J by 6 bases, with 9 bases between them. This CDR3 comprises 11 residues. Germline values: CDR1 SQVTM, CDR2 ANQGSEA.

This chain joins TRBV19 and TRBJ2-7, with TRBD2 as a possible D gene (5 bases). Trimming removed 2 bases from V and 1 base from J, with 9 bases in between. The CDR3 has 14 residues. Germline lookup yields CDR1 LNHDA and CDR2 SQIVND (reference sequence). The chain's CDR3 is CASSISRTSYEQYF. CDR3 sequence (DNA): TGTGCCAGTAGTATATCCAGGACTTCCTACGAGCAGTACTTC. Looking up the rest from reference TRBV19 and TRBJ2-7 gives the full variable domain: DGGITQSPKYLFRKEGQNVTLSCEQNLNHDAMYWYRQDPGQGLRLIYYSQIVNDFQKGDIAEGYSVSREKKESFPLTVTSAQKNPTAFYLCASSISRTSYEQYFGPGTRLTVT.

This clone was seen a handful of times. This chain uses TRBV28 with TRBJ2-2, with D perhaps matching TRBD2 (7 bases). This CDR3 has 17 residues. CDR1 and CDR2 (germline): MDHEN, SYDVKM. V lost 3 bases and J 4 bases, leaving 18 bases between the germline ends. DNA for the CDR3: TGTGCCAGCAGTTTCTCTGGGGGGGGCCTGGGCACCGGGGAGCTGTTTTTT. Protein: CASSFSGGGLGTGELFF.

In DNA, the CDR3 is TGCGCCAGCTTCCCGGGACAGACGAACACCGGGGAGCTGTTTTTT. This translates into CASFPGQTNTGELFF. The gene calls are TRBV5-1 and TRBJ2-2, with 7 bases fitting TRBD1. Germline lookup yields CDR1 SGHRS and CDR2 YFSETQ. V trimming: 7 bases; J trimming: 0 bases; junction bases outside the gene matches: 6. The CDR3 contains 15 residues.

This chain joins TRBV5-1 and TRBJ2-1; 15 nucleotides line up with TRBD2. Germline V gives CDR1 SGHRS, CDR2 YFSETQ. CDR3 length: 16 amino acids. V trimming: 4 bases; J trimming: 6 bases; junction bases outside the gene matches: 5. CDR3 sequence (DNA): TGCGCCAGCAGCACCTCGGGACTAGCGGGAGGCAATGAGCAGTTCTTC. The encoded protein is CASSTSGLAGGNEQFF.

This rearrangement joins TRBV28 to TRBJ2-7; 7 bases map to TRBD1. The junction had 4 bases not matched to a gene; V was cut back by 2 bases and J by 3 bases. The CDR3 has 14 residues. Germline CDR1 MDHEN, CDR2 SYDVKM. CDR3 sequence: CASSLGQVLYEQYF. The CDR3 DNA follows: TGTGCCAGCAGTTTAGGACAGGTCCTCTACGAGCAGTACTTC.

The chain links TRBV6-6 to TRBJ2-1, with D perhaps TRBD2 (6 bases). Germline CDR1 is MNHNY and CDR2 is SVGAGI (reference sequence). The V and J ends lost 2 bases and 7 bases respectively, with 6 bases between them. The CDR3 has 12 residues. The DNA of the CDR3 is TGTGCCAGCAGTTACAGCGGGAATGAGCAGTTCTTC. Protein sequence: CASSYSGNEQFF.

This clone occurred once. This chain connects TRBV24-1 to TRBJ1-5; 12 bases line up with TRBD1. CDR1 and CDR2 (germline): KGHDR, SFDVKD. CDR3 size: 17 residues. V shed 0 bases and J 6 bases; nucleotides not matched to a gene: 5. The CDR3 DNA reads TGTGCCACCAGTGATTTGATAAGGGACAGGGGGCGTCAGCCCCAGCATTTT. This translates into CATSDLIRDRGRQPQHF.

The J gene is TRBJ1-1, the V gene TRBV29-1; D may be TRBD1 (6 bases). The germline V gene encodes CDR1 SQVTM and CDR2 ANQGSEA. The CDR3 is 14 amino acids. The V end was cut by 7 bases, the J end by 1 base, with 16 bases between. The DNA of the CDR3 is TGCAGCGGGTACTCGGGACACGGGAACACTGAAGCTTTCTTT. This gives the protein CSGYSGHGNTEAFF.

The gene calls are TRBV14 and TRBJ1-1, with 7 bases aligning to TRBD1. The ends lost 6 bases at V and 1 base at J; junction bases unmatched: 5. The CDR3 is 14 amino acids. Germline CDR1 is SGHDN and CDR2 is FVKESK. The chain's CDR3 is CASSGNRGNTEAFF. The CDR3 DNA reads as TGTGCCAGCAGTGGAAACAGGGGGAACACTGAAGCTTTCTTT. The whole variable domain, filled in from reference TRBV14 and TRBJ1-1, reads EAGVTQFPSHSVIEKGQTVTLRCDPISGHDNLYWYRRVMGKEIKFLLHFVKESKQDESGMPNNRFLAERTGGTYSTLKVQPAELEDSGVYFCASSGNRGNTEAFFGQGTRLTVV.

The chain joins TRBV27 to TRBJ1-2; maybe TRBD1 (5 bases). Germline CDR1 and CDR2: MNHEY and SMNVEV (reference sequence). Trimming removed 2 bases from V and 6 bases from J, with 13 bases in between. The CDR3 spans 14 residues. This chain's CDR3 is CASSLRGQEDGYTF. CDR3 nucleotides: TGTGCCAGCAGTTTAAGGGGCCAAGAGGATGGCTACACCTTC.

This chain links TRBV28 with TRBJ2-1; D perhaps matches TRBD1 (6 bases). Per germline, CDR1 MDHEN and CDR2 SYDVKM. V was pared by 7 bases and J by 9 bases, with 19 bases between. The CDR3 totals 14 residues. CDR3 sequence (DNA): TGTGCCAGCACCAACAGGGTTGGATTAGGTGAGCAGTTCTTC. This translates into CASTNRVGLGEQFF.

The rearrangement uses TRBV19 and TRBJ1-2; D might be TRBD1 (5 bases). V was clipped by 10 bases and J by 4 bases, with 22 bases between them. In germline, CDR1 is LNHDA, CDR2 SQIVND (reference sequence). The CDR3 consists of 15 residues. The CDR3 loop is CATQVGTGGSYGYTF. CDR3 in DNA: TGTGCCACCCAAGTCGGGACGGGGGGTTCCTATGGCTACACCTTC.

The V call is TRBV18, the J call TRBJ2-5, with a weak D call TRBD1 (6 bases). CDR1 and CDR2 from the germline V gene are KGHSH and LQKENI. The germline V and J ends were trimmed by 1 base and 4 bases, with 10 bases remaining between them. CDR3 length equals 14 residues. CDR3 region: CASSPLGGGETQYF. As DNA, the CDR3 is TGTGCCAGCTCACCACTAGGGGGTGGAGAGACCCAGTACTTC.

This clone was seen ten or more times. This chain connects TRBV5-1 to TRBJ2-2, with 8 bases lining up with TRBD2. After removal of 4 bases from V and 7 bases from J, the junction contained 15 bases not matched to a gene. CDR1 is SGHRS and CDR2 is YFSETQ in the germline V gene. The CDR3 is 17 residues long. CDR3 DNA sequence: TGCGCCAGCAGCATAGCTAGCGGGCGAGGGCTTGGCGGGGAGCTGTTTTTT. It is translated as CASSIASGRGLGGELFF.

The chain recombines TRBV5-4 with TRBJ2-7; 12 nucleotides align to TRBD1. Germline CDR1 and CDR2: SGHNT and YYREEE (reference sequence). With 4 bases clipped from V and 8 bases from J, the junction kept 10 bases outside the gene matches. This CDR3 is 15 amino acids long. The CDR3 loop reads CASSHPGQGAGQQYF. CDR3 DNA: TGTGCCAGCAGCCACCCGGGACAGGGGGCAGGACAGCAGTACTTC.

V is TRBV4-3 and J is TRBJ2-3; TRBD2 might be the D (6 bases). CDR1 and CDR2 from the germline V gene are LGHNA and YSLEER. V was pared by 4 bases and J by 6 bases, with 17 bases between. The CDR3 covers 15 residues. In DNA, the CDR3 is TGCGCCAGCAGCCCCGGGAGTTCCGGGACGGATACGCAGTATTTT. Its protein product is CASSPGSSGTDTQYF.

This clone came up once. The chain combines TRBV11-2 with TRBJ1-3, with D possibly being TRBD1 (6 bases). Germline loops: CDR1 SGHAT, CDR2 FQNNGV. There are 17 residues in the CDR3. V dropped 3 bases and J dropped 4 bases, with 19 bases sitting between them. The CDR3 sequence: CASSFTGTNSLGNTIYF. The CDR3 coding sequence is TGTGCCAGCAGCTTCACCGGGACAAATTCGTTGGGAAACACCATATATTTT.

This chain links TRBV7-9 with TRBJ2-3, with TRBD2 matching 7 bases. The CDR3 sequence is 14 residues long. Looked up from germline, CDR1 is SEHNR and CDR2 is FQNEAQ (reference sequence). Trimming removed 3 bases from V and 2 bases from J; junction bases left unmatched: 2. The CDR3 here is CASSFGLDTDTQYF. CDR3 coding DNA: TGTGCCAGCAGCTTTGGACTAGACACAGATACGCAGTATTTT.

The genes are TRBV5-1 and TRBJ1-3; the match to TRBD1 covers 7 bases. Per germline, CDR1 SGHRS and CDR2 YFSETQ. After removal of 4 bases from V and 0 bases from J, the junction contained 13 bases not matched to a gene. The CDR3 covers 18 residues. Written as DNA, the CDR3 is TGCGCCAGCAGCGTCGTGGGGGGACAGCTCTCCTCTGGAAACACCATATATTTT. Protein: CASSVVGGQLSSGNTIYF.

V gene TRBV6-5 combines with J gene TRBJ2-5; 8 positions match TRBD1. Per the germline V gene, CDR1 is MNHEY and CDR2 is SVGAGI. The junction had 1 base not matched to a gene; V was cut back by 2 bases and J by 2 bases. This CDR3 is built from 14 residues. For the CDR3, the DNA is TGTGCCAGCAGTTACAGGACAGGGCAAGAGACCCAGTACTTC. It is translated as CASSYRTGQETQYF.

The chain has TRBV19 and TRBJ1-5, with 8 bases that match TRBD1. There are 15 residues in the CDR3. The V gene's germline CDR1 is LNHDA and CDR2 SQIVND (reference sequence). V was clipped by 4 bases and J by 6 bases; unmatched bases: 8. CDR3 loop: CASSKIQGAGQPQHF. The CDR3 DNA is TGTGCCAGTAGTAAGATTCAGGGGGCAGGTCAGCCCCAGCATTTT.